Listed here are 21 T cell receptor beta chains from one sample, sequenced in a study of T cells in Graves' hyperthyroidism and ophthalmopathy. The CDR3 regions of TCR beta were amplified from RNA transcripts. HTBI primers drove first-round RT-PCR of the TCR CDR3. TCRdb processed the multiplex PCR reads anew with MiXCR; each CDR3 protein has one entry. Here the sample spans hundreds of thousands of distinct CDR3 sequences, nearly 20% being singletons. Source material: blood. These receptor sequences come from a man in his forties or fifties with Graves' ophthalmopathy.

This clonotype was detected a few times. The chain recombines TRBV11-3 with TRBJ2-1; TRBD1 agrees at 11 bases. Germline trimming cut 1 base from V and 5 bases from J; bases unmatched to any gene: 1. CDR3 size: 15 residues. In germline, CDR1 is SGHNT, CDR2 YENEEA. CDR3 residues: CASSLGTGGHNEQFF. The CDR3 nucleotides read TGTGCCAGCAGCTTAGGGACAGGGGGCCACAATGAGCAGTTCTTC.

The chain uses TRBV12-3 or TRBV12-4 and TRBJ2-1; D is undetermined. V was cut by 7 bases and J by 6 bases, with 19 bases left in between. There are 15 residues in the CDR3. The CDR3 DNA follows: TGTGCCAGCACCCCAAGGCGGCTAGTCGCCAATGAGCAGTTCTTC. Its protein product is CASTPRRLVANEQFF.

The table lists this clonotype with a few counts. The chain is built from TRBV6-5 and TRBJ1-2; no clear D. Germline CDR1 and CDR2: MNHEY and SVGAGI. V gave up 4 bases and J gave up 5 bases, with 14 bases separating them. The CDR3 spans 14 residues. This chain's CDR3 is CASSSRSHGYGYTF. For the CDR3, the DNA is TGTGCCAGCAGTTCTAGGTCCCACGGATATGGCTACACCTTC.

The V call is TRBV4-3, the J call TRBJ1-2; D is uncertain. Germline V lookup: CDR1 LGHNA, CDR2 YSLEER. The germline V and J ends were trimmed by 4 bases and 2 bases, with 17 bases remaining between them. The CDR3 is 16 residues long. The CDR3 region has the DNA TGCGCCAGCAGCCGAAGCAGTAGGGCAGTAAACTATGGCTACACCTTC. Encoded protein: CASSRSSRAVNYGYTF.

The chain is built from TRBV6-9 and TRBJ2-1; the match to TRBD2 covers 11 bases. CDR1 MNHGY and CDR2 SVAAGI come from the germline V gene. The CDR3 sequence is 17 residues long. After removal of 3 bases from V and 0 bases from J, the junction contained 4 bases not matched to a gene. Here the CDR3 DNA reads TGTGCCAGCAGTTACGGGGGACTAGCGGTCTCCTACAATGAGCAGTTCTTC. Its protein product is CASSYGGLAVSYNEQFF.

This clonotype was observed at least ten times. The V gene is TRBV28, the J gene TRBJ2-7, with 8 bases that match TRBD1. Germline V lookup: CDR1 MDHEN, CDR2 SYDVKM. CDR3 length equals 13 residues. V trimming: 1 base; J trimming: 9 bases; junction bases outside the gene matches: 5. The CDR3 region has the DNA TGTGCCAGCAGTTTATCCCCCGGACAGGGGCAGTACTTC. Translating it yields CASSLSPGQGQYF.

This clonotype came up many times. In DNA, the CDR3 is TGTGCCAGCAGTCCCAGACAGGGGGTCACAGATACGCAGTATTTT. This encodes CASSPRQGVTDTQYF. V usage is TRBV28 and J usage is TRBJ2-3, with TRBD1 identical over 9 bases. The germline V gene encodes CDR1 MDHEN and CDR2 SYDVKM. With 5 bases clipped from V and 2 bases from J, the junction kept 5 bases outside the gene matches. This CDR3 has 15 amino acids.

This clonotype appeared a single time. This sequence joins TRBV28 and TRBJ2-1; tentative D call: TRBD2 (6 bases). The V end was cut by 7 bases, the J end by 15 bases, with 28 bases between. CDR1 is MDHEN, CDR2 SYDVKM, per germline. The CDR3 runs 15 residues. The CDR3 region is CASTPRTTVGGPPFF. The CDR3 DNA reads as TGTGCCAGCACCCCACGGACTACCGTTGGAGGACCGCCGTTCTTC.

The gene calls are TRBV11-2 and TRBJ2-5, with D unresolved. Germline V CDR1 and CDR2: SGHAT, FQNNGV. Trimming took 6 bases from V and 1 from J, leaving 15 bases between them. CDR3 length: 15 amino acids. The CDR3 region has the DNA TGTGCCAGCAGGCCATACAGAGGATCCCAAGAGACCCAGTACTTC. This sequence encodes CASRPYRGSQETQYF.

A few counts support this clonotype. The gene calls are TRBV5-1 and TRBJ1-1; 7 bases map to TRBD1. Unmatched junction bases numbered 3, after V lost 4 bases and J lost 0 bases. Per the germline V gene, CDR1 is SGHRS and CDR2 is YFSETQ. The length of the CDR3 is 14 residues. CDR3 in DNA: TGCGCCAGCAGCGGACAGGTCATGAACACTGAAGCTTTCTTT. It encodes CASSGQVMNTEAFF. Combining the CDR3 with reference TRBV5-1 and TRBJ1-1 gives the whole variable domain KAGVTQTPRYLIKTRGQQVTLSCSPISGHRSVSWYQQTPGQGLQFLFEYFSETQRNKGNFPGRFSGRQFSNSRSEMNVSTLELGDSALYLCASSGQVMNTEAFFGQGTRLTVV.

This clonotype showed up many times. The CDR3 is CATSRGTAPREQYF. As DNA, the CDR3 is TGTGCCACCAGCAGAGGGACAGCTCCTCGGGAGCAGTACTTC. The rearrangement uses TRBV15 and TRBJ2-7; D is perhaps TRBD1 (6 bases). The CDR3 is made up of 14 amino acids. V was trimmed by 1 base and J by 7 bases, leaving 14 bases between them. CDR1 LNHNV and CDR2 YYDKDF come from the germline V gene (reference sequence).

This clonotype was seen at least ten times. The rearrangement links TRBV20-1 to TRBJ2-3; 8 positions agree with TRBD2. V shed 5 bases and J 1 base; nucleotides not matched to a gene: 17. Germline values: CDR1 DFQATT, CDR2 SNEGSKA (reference sequence). The CDR3 runs 18 residues. CDR3 region: CSAPRAAGGPIGTDTQYF. The CDR3 region has the DNA TGCAGTGCTCCAAGGGCCGCGGGAGGACCGATCGGCACAGATACGCAGTATTTT.

This clonotype was observed many times. V and J are TRBV7-8 and TRBJ2-7; 7 positions agree with TRBD2. CDR3 length: 15 residues. The ends lost 1 base at V and 3 bases at J; junction bases unmatched: 6. From germline, CDR1 is SGHVS and CDR2 FQNEAQ. CDR3 nucleotide sequence: TGTGCCAGCAGCTTAGGCCTAGCGGATATCTACGAGCAGTACTTC. Translation: CASSLGLADIYEQYF.

The rearrangement joins TRBV6-2 or TRBV6-3 to TRBJ2-1; the D gene is possibly TRBD2 (6 bases). This CDR3 spans 15 amino acids. The ends were cut back, 6 bases at V and 7 bases at J, with 19 bases in the middle. Per germline, CDR1 MNHEY and CDR2 SVGEGT. CDR3: CASRSGTFGWNEQFF. The CDR3 nucleotides read TGTGCCAGCAGATCCGGGACTTTCGGATGGAATGAGCAGTTCTTC.

This clonotype showed up many times. The rearrangement links TRBV28 to TRBJ1-5; perhaps TRBD1 as D (6 bases). This CDR3 region has 13 residues. V shed 10 bases and J shed 4 bases, with 14 bases lying between them. Germline CDR1 and CDR2: MDHEN and SYDVKM. DNA for the CDR3: TGTGCCACCCGCCAGGGGAGGAATCAGCCCCAGCATTTT. Its translation is CATRQGRNQPQHF.

The table lists this clonotype with many counts. This chain uses TRBV28 with TRBJ1-1; 8 bases fit TRBD1. V was clipped by 4 bases and J by 1 base; unmatched bases: 11. Looked up from germline, CDR1 is MDHEN and CDR2 is SYDVKM. This CDR3 has 17 residues. CDR3 in DNA: TGTGCCAGCAGTTCCGCCGGGGTAGGGACAGGGAACACTGAAGCTTTCTTT. Translating it yields CASSSAGVGTGNTEAFF.

In this sample, this clonotype turned up many times. The genes are TRBV2 and TRBJ2-3; 8 bases match TRBD2. CDR1 and CDR2 from the germline V gene are SNHLY and FYNNEI. The CDR3 is 17 amino acids. The V and J ends lost 6 bases and 3 bases, in that order; junction bases with no gene match: 14. The CDR3 protein is CASRGLAGNVGTDTQYF. The DNA for the CDR3 is TGTGCCAGCAGAGGTCTAGCGGGTAACGTGGGGACAGATACGCAGTATTTT.

The V and J genes are TRBV5-6 and TRBJ1-5; D not certain. This CDR3 has 14 residues. The V gene lost 0 bases and the J gene lost 14 bases, with 18 bases spanning the gap. CDR1 is SGHDT and CDR2 is YYEEEE in the germline V gene. This CDR3 is CASSLGRRNNQEHF. The CDR3 region has the DNA TGTGCCAGCAGCTTGGGCAGGAGAAATAATCAGGAGCATTTT.

This clonotype was seen once. This chain joins TRBV7-2 and TRBJ2-7; 12 bases map to TRBD2. The V gene's germline CDR1 is SGHTA and CDR2 FQGNSA. This CDR3 contains 14 residues. The V segment lost 7 bases and the J segment 4 bases; nucleotides outside the gene matches: 5. CDR3 sequence reads: CASNLTSGSYEQYF. CDR3 DNA sequence: TGTGCCAGCAACTTGACTAGCGGGAGTTACGAGCAGTACTTC. Full variable domain (missing parts from reference TRBV7-2 and TRBJ2-7): GAGVSQSPSNKVTEKGKDVELRCDPISGHTALYWYRQSLGQGLEFLIYFQGNSAPDKSGLPSDRFSAERTGGSVSTLTIQRTQQEDSAVYLCASNLTSGSYEQYFGPGTRLTVT.

The rearrangement joins TRBV15 to TRBJ2-2; 10 bases match TRBD1. This CDR3 comprises 14 residues. With V trimmed by 6 bases and J by 7 bases, 5 bases remained unmatched. CDR1 and CDR2 from the germline V gene are LNHNV and YYDKDF (reference sequence). CDR3 residues: CATRLDRGRGELFF. CDR3 bases: TGTGCCACCAGGCTAGACAGGGGGCGCGGGGAGCTGTTTTTT.

This clonotype was picked up a small number of times. This sequence joins TRBV20-1 and TRBJ2-2; D possibly corresponds to TRBD2 (5 bases). Germline V gene lookup returns CDR1 DFQATT and CDR2 SNEGSKA (reference sequence). The CDR3 loop spans 14 amino acids. Trimming left V 0 bases short and J 4 bases short, with 9 bases between. The DNA of the CDR3 is TGCAGTGCTAGAGATCTTGGGAGCACCGGGGAGCTGTTTTTT. This encodes CSARDLGSTGELFF.